The 25 T cell receptor beta chains reported below all come from one sample, sequenced in a study of STAT3 mutations in large granular lymphocyte leukemia. General study findings and limits: Every T-cell large granular lymphocyte leukemia patient had at least one immunodominant TCR beta clonotype.

No antigen has been assigned to these receptors. TCRdb keeps only in-frame clones here, not all; method: immunoSEQ multiplex PCR. Of some 10,000 clones in the sample, approximately 85% were seen once. Sequencing used peripheral blood mononuclear cells. The source of these receptors is a man older than 75 with T-cell large granular lymphocyte leukemia. Some clones in this sample may be carry-over from other donors' samples.

The chain uses TRBV7-2 and TRBJ1-5, with TRBD1 as a possible D gene (6 bases). The ends were cut back, 0 bases at V and 6 bases at J, with 21 bases in the middle. Germline CDR1 and CDR2: SGHTA and FQGNSA. The CDR3 length is 18 residues. The CDR3 bases are TGTGCCAGCAGCTTAGCGGGGGGCGGAGGGGCGCAGACTCAGCCCCAGCATTTT. It codes for CASSLAGGGGAQTQPQHF. Full variable domain (missing parts from reference TRBV7-2 and TRBJ1-5): GAGVSQSPSNKVTEKGKDVELRCDPISGHTALYWYRQSLGQGLEFLIYFQGNSAPDKSGLPSDRFSAERTGGSVSTLTIQRTQQEDSAVYLCASSLAGGGGAQTQPQHFGDGTRLSIL.

The chain couples TRBV11-3 to TRBJ1-5; no clear D gene. The CDR3 extends over 12 amino acids. V gave up 6 bases and J gave up 6 bases, with 9 bases separating them. CDR1 is SGHNT, CDR2 YENEEA, per germline. CDR3 sequence: CASRQYGQPQHF. The CDR3 region has the DNA TGTGCCAGCAGACAGTACGGTCAGCCCCAGCATTTT.

The chain is built from TRBV7-2 and TRBJ2-3, with 8 bases identical to TRBD2. The CDR3 loop spans 14 amino acids. V shed 3 bases, J shed 5 bases, and the junction held 4 bases outside the gene matches. Germline CDR1 is SGHTA and CDR2 is FQGNSA. The CDR3 loop reads CASSFGGGLDTQYF. The DNA for the CDR3 is TGTGCCAGCAGCTTCGGGGGGGGCCTAGATACGCAGTATTTT.

This chain uses TRBV23-1 with TRBJ1-2; D unresolved. TRBV23-1 is an ORF for which the function is uncertain. This CDR3 comprises 17 residues. The V gene lost 0 bases and the J gene lost 6 bases, with 20 bases spanning the gap. The DNA of the CDR3 is TGCGCCAGCAGTCAATCTTACAGCAAACCACCTAGGGATGGCTACACCTTC. It encodes CASSQSYSKPPRDGYTF.

The V gene is TRBV29-1, the J gene TRBJ2-6; 7 nucleotides align to TRBD2. This CDR3 is built from 19 residues. The V gene end was trimmed by 4 bases and the J gene end by 5 bases; junction bases not matched to a gene: 20. Germline V lookup: CDR1 SQVTM, CDR2 ANQGSEA. The DNA of the CDR3 is TGCAGCGTTGGGAGGCGACTAGCATGCATACAAAGTCGGGCCAACGTCCTGACTTTC. It codes for CSVGRRLACIQSRANVLTF.

This rearrangement joins TRBV6-6 to TRBJ2-3; possible D gene TRBD2, 5 bases. Germline V CDR1 and CDR2: MNHNY, SVGAGI (reference sequence). The CDR3 length is 14 residues. V was cut by 2 bases and J by 6 bases, with 12 bases left in between. The CDR3 region has the DNA TGTGCCAGCAGTTACGGGAGTCAGGTCGATACGCAGTATTTT. This codes for CASSYGSQVDTQYF.

The chain is built from TRBV4-2 and TRBJ2-7, with 11 bases that match TRBD2. The CDR3 length is 17 residues. Germline trimming cut 4 bases from V and 2 bases from J; bases unmatched to any gene: 10. Germline CDR1 LGHNA, CDR2 YNFKEQ. This CDR3 reads CASSPTRTSGGAYEQYF. The CDR3 nucleotides read TGTGCCAGCAGCCCCACCCGAACTAGCGGGGGTGCCTACGAGCAGTACTTC.

This clone was observed at least ten times. The chain recombines TRBV30 with TRBJ1-2, with TRBD1 as a possible D gene (5 bases). Germline assignment: CDR1 GTSNPN and CDR2 SVGIG (reference sequence). V was trimmed by 1 base and J by 4 bases, leaving 7 bases between them. CDR3 size: 12 residues. The CDR3 here is CAWSGQGYGYTF. The CDR3 DNA reads as TGTGCCTGGAGTGGGCAGGGCTATGGCTACACCTTC. Filled out from reference TRBV30 and TRBJ1-2, the complete variable domain reads SQTIHQWPATLVQPVGSPLSLECTVEGTSNPNLYWYRQAAGRGLQLLFYSVGIGQISSEVPQNLSASRPQDRQFILSSKKLLLSDSGFYLCAWSGQGYGYTFGSGTRLTVV.

The CDR3 DNA sequence: TGTGCCAGCGGGTTCGGGGCAGGGTCGATCTACGAGCAGTACTTC. Its translation: CASGFGAGSIYEQYF. V and J are TRBV6-5 and TRBJ2-7; D could derive from TRBD1 or TRBD2 (5 bases each). CDR3 size: 15 residues. Germline V gene sequence: CDR1 MNHEY, CDR2 SVGAGI. V was clipped by 8 bases and J by 3 bases, with 20 bases between them.

The chain joins TRBV27 to TRBJ1-5; no clear D. CDR1 and CDR2 from the germline V gene are MNHEY and SMNVEV (reference sequence). With 6 bases removed from V and 0 bases from J, the gap between germline ends came to 12 bases. This CDR3 contains 15 residues. The CDR3: CASRSGRSSNQPQHF. For the CDR3, the DNA is TGTGCCAGCAGAAGTGGACGGTCTAGCAATCAGCCCCAGCATTTT.

The chain carries TRBV19 and TRBJ2-6, with a weak D call TRBD1 (6 bases). The V gene lost 5 bases and the J gene lost 2 bases, with 7 bases spanning the gap. CDR3 size: 14 residues. CDR1 is LNHDA, CDR2 SQIVND, per germline (reference sequence). CDR3 bases: TGTGCCAGTAGTGAGGGGGCTGGGGCCAACGTCCTGACTTTC. Translated, it gives CASSEGAGANVLTF. The complete variable domain, with remaining parts taken from reference TRBV19 and TRBJ2-6, reads DGGITQSPKYLFRKEGQNVTLSCEQNLNHDAMYWYRQDPGQGLRLIYYSQIVNDFQKGDIAEGYSVSREKKESFPLTVTSAQKNPTAFYLCASSEGAGANVLTFGAGSRLTVL.

The rearrangement uses TRBV18 and TRBJ2-7; TRBD1 is a possible D gene (5 bases). Germline V lookup: CDR1 KGHSH, CDR2 LQKENI. Trimming removed 6 bases from V and 6 bases from J, with 18 bases in between. The CDR3 length is 14 residues. As DNA, the CDR3 is TGTGCCAGCTCGCCCGGACAAGTCCTAGGCGAGCAGTACTTC. Protein product: CASSPGQVLGEQYF. The whole variable domain, filled in from reference TRBV18 and TRBJ2-7, reads NAGVMQNPRHLVRRRGQEARLRCSPMKGHSHVYWYRQLPEEGLKFMVYLQKENIIDESGMPKERFSAEFPKEGPSILRIQQVVRGDSAAYFCASSPGQVLGEQYFGPGTRLTVT.

In its sample, this clone was seen once. This rearrangement joins TRBV5-5 to TRBJ2-1; 12 nucleotides align to TRBD2. The CDR3 contains 18 residues. J gave up 3 bases and V 2 bases, and 9 bases lay outside the gene matches. Germline-derived CDR1 and CDR2 are SGHKS and YYEKEE (reference sequence). The CDR3, as DNA: TGTGCCAGCAGCTTTGTTCTAGCGGGGGGGCCAGGCTACAATGAGCAGTTCTTC. Residues: CASSFVLAGGPGYNEQFF.

This clone was detected a few times. The gene calls are TRBV15 and TRBJ2-3; 7 nucleotides line up with TRBD1. Losses at the gene ends were 2 bases for V and 4 bases for J; bases not matched to a gene: 0. The CDR3 runs to 13 residues. CDR1 and CDR2 (germline): LNHNV, YYDKDF (reference sequence). The CDR3 DNA sequence: TGTGCCACCAGCAGACAGGGGGCAGATACGCAGTATTTT. Protein product: CATSRQGADTQYF.

This clone was counted ten times or more. The chain recombines TRBV19 with TRBJ2-3; D unclear. Germline V gene sequence: CDR1 LNHDA, CDR2 SQIVND (reference sequence). This CDR3 is built from 10 residues. The germline V and J ends were trimmed by 8 bases and 4 bases, with 4 bases remaining between them. This CDR3 is CASEADTQYF. The CDR3 DNA is TGTGCCAGTGAGGCAGATACGCAGTATTTT.

The rearrangement joins TRBV15 to TRBJ1-5; 7 bases match TRBD1. The V and J ends lost 1 base and 7 bases, in that order; junction bases with no gene match: 10. Germline CDR1 is LNHNV and CDR2 is YYDKDF (reference sequence). The CDR3 totals 16 residues. This CDR3 is CATSRGPGGEYQPQHF. CDR3 coding DNA: TGTGCCACCAGCAGAGGCCCAGGGGGAGAATACCAGCCCCAGCATTTT.

This chain uses TRBV9 with TRBJ1-1, with D maybe TRBD1 (5 bases). Trimming shortened V by 8 bases and J by 1 base, and 18 bases separated the two germline ends. Germline CDR1 SGDLS, CDR2 YYNGEE. The length of the CDR3 is 15 residues. CDR3 in DNA: TGTGCCAGTGGGAGGCAGGGAGGTGGGAACACTGAAGCTTTCTTT. Translation gives CASGRQGGGNTEAFF.

The chain employs TRBV4-3 and TRBJ1-3; D is possibly TRBD1 (5 bases). The V end lost 3 bases, the J end lost 0 bases, and 6 bases lay between the germline ends. The CDR3 has 14 amino acids. CDR1 LGHNA and CDR2 YSLEER come from the germline V gene. CDR3 amino acids: CASSQGPSGNTIYF. CDR3 nucleotides: TGCGCCAGCAGCCAGGGACCCTCTGGAAACACCATATATTTT.

The V gene is TRBV6-6, the J gene TRBJ1-1; D may be TRBD1 (6 bases). CDR3 length: 16 residues. Germline CDR1 and CDR2: MNHNY and SVGAGI (reference sequence). V was clipped by 2 bases and J by 3 bases, with 16 bases between them. The CDR3 sequence: CASSYMTHRDYTEAFF. The CDR3 DNA follows: TGTGCCAGCAGTTACATGACCCACAGGGACTACACTGAAGCTTTCTTT.

The chain combines TRBV7-3 with TRBJ2-3, with D possibly being TRBD2 (6 bases). Trimming cost V 5 bases and J 7 bases, with 13 bases left between them. Germline V gene sequence: CDR1 SGHTA, CDR2 FQGTGA. This CDR3 comprises 13 residues. The CDR3: CASSNGGWNTQYF. Here the CDR3 DNA reads TGTGCCAGCAGCAACGGAGGGTGGAATACGCAGTATTTT.

The chain's CDR3 is CASSFGGSGGELFF. Written as DNA, the CDR3 is TGTGCCAGCAGTTTCGGGGGTTCTGGCGGGGAGCTGTTTTTT. This chain connects TRBV28 to TRBJ2-2, with D possibly matching TRBD2 (6 bases). The V end was cut by 3 bases, the J end by 7 bases, with 12 bases between. This CDR3 has 14 residues. In germline, CDR1 is MDHEN, CDR2 SYDVKM. The entire variable domain, with the rest obtained from reference TRBV28 and TRBJ2-2, is as follows: DVKVTQSSRYLVKRTGEKVFLECVQDMDHENMFWYRQDPGLGLRLIYFSYDVKMKEKGDIPEGYSVSREKKERFSLILESASTNQTSMYLCASSFGGSGGELFFGEGSRLTVL.

This clone was seen a single time. The chain couples TRBV7-3 to TRBJ1-2; possibly TRBD1 for D (6 bases). The CDR3 extends over 13 amino acids. From germline, CDR1 is SGHTA and CDR2 FQGTGA. V lost 5 bases and J 2 bases, leaving 9 bases between the germline ends. CDR3 sequence reads: CASSADRNYGYTF. The CDR3 DNA reads TGTGCCAGCAGCGCGGACAGAAACTATGGCTACACCTTC. Combining the CDR3 with reference TRBV7-3 and TRBJ1-2 gives the whole variable domain GAGVSQTPSNKVTEKGKYVELRCDPISGHTALYWYRQSLGQGPEFLIYFQGTGAADDSGLPNDRFFAVRPEGSVSTLKIQRTERGDSAVYLCASSADRNYGYTFGSGTRLTVV.

This chain links TRBV7-9 with TRBJ1-1, with unresolved D. Trimming took off 8 bases at V and 11 bases at J, with 9 bases between the two ends. The CDR3 totals 9 residues. CDR1 is SEHNR and CDR2 is FQNEAQ in the germline V gene (reference sequence). This CDR3 reads CASGSIAFF. The CDR3 DNA reads as TGTGCCAGCGGGTCGATCGCTTTCTTT.

This chain connects TRBV14 to TRBJ1-2; possibly TRBD1 for D (6 bases). Trimming took 2 bases from V and 4 from J, leaving 17 bases between them. The CDR3 runs 16 residues. The germline V gene encodes CDR1 SGHDN and CDR2 FVKESK. The CDR3 here is CASSQKAGGAIYGYTF. DNA for the CDR3: TGTGCCAGCAGCCAAAAAGCGGGGGGCGCGATCTATGGCTACACCTTC.

The chain has TRBV29-1 and TRBJ2-7; D remains ambiguous. The V end lost 3 bases, the J end lost 3 bases, and 6 bases lay between the germline ends. Looked up from germline, CDR1 is SQVTM and CDR2 is ANQGSEA. The CDR3 runs to 11 residues. The CDR3 sequence: CSVDLGYEQYF. The CDR3 nucleotides are TGCAGCGTTGATCTGGGCTACGAGCAGTACTTC.